The 28 T cell receptor beta chains below were found in one sample sequenced in a study of tumor T cells in aggressive B-cell lymphoma. Some clones are missing from TCRdb's copy, which holds only in-frame ones; the method was immunoSEQ multiplex PCR. This table has roughly 10,000 clones, approximately 85% appearing once. Source material: tumor tissue. The receptors were sampled from an adult with diffuse large B cell lymphoma.

This rearrangement joins TRBV28 to TRBJ1-2; D unresolved. V lost 8 bases to trimming and J lost 8 bases, with 12 bases between them. This CDR3 spans 11 amino acids. The germline CDR1 and CDR2 sequences are MDHEN and SYDVKM. CDR3 loop: CASWAGEGYTF. CDR3 in DNA: TGTGCCAGCTGGGCTGGGGAGGGCTACACCTTC.

The chain carries TRBV2 and TRBJ2-1; no definite D call. From germline, CDR1 is SNHLY and CDR2 FYNNEI. V was pared by 4 bases and J by 5 bases, with 12 bases between. The CDR3 contains 14 residues. CDR3 residues: CASSGQIINNEQFF. As DNA, the CDR3 is TGTGCCAGCAGTGGCCAGATAATAAACAATGAGCAGTTCTTC.

This chain links TRBV2 with TRBJ1-1, with D hard to call. V gave up 5 bases and J gave up 0 bases, with 16 bases separating them. The CDR3 is 16 residues long. CDR1 SNHLY and CDR2 FYNNEI come from the germline V gene. CDR3 sequence reads: CASSPSRQLMNTEAFF. As DNA, the CDR3 is TGTGCCAGCAGTCCCAGTAGACAACTTATGAACACTGAAGCTTTCTTT.

V is TRBV7-2 and J is TRBJ2-7; 10 nucleotides agree with TRBD2. Germline CDR1 reads SGHTA; CDR2 reads FQGNSA. This CDR3 spans 15 amino acids. V trimming: 4 bases; J trimming: 8 bases; junction bases outside the gene matches: 11. The CDR3 reads CASSYTSGTKYKQYF. For the CDR3, the DNA is TGTGCCAGCAGCTATACTAGCGGGACGAAGTACAAGCAGTACTTC.

The chain links TRBV19 to TRBJ2-7; the D gene is possibly TRBD2 (5 bases). This CDR3 is built from 12 residues. Looked up from germline, CDR1 is LNHDA and CDR2 is SQIVND (reference sequence). The V gene lost 9 bases and the J gene lost 0 bases, with 9 bases spanning the gap. In DNA, the CDR3 is TGTGCCAGCGCCGGGATCTCCTACGAGCAGTACTTC. As protein: CASAGISYEQYF.

The chain links TRBV7-9 to TRBJ2-7; 10 nucleotides align to TRBD1. Germline CDR1 and CDR2: SEHNR and FQNEAQ (reference sequence). The CDR3 extends over 15 amino acids. The trim removed 2 bases at V and 5 bases at J, leaving 6 bases unmatched. The chain's CDR3 is CASSLTGQGSNEQYF. CDR3 in DNA: TGTGCCAGCAGCTTAACGGGACAGGGGTCGAACGAGCAGTACTTC.

The V and J genes are TRBV15 and TRBJ1-2; D not resolved. Germline V gene lookup returns CDR1 LNHNV and CDR2 YYDKDF (reference sequence). Trimming took 0 bases from V and 7 from J, leaving 15 bases between them. CDR3 length: 15 amino acids. The CDR3 DNA is TGTGCCACCAGCAGAGAGGGGTCGGGGATTGTTGGCTACACCTTC. It encodes CATSREGSGIVGYTF. The whole variable domain, remainder taken from reference TRBV15 and TRBJ1-2, is DAMVIQNPRYQVTQFGKPVTLSCSQTLNHNVMYWYQQKSSQAPKLLFHYYDKDFNNEADTPDNFQSRRPNTSFCFLDIRSPGLGDTAMYLCATSREGSGIVGYTFGSGTRLTVV.

The genes are TRBV28 and TRBJ1-5; D is ambiguous. This CDR3 region has 13 residues. CDR1 is MDHEN, CDR2 SYDVKM, per germline. Trimming left V 9 bases short and J 2 bases short, with 11 bases between. Here the CDR3 DNA reads TGTGCCAGTACGAAGGGAGGCAATCAGCCCCAGCATTTT. Protein: CASTKGGNQPQHF.

The V call is TRBV29-1, the J call TRBJ2-1; TRBD2 is a possible D gene (6 bases). The germline V and J ends were trimmed by 4 bases and 0 bases, with 13 bases remaining between them. Germline V gene lookup returns CDR1 SQVTM and CDR2 ANQGSEA. The CDR3 has 15 amino acids. The CDR3 region is CSVAPGDSSYNEQFF. The CDR3 DNA reads TGCAGCGTTGCCCCCGGGGACTCCTCCTACAATGAGCAGTTCTTC.

This sequence joins TRBV4-2 and TRBJ1-2, with 10 bases fitting TRBD1. Germline assignment: CDR1 LGHNA and CDR2 YNFKEQ. J lost 8 bases, V lost 7 bases, and 10 bases had no gene match. The CDR3 totals 14 residues. The CDR3 sequence: CASTLEGTGEGYTF. CDR3 bases: TGTGCCAGCACCCTAGAGGGGACAGGGGAAGGCTACACCTTC.

The V and J genes are TRBV11-2 and TRBJ1-5, with D unresolved. The ends were cut back, 3 bases at V and 0 bases at J, with 9 bases in the middle. The CDR3 totals 15 residues. CDR1 and CDR2 (germline): SGHAT, FQNNGV. CDR3 DNA: TGTGCCAGCAGCTTGGGAGAGTATAGCAATCAGCCCCAGCATTTT. As protein: CASSLGEYSNQPQHF. The full variable domain, its missing parts supplied by reference TRBV11-2 and TRBJ1-5, is EAGVAQSPRYKIIEKRQSVAFWCNPISGHATLYWYQQILGQGPKLLIQFQNNGVVDDSQLPKDRFSAERLKGVDSTLKIQPAKLEDSAVYLCASSLGEYSNQPQHFGDGTRLSIL.

The chain is built from TRBV7-3 and TRBJ2-1; D ambiguous. CDR1 and CDR2 (germline): SGHTA, FQGTGA. This CDR3 spans 11 amino acids. Trimming removed 5 bases from V and 7 bases from J, with 6 bases in between. For the CDR3, the DNA is TGTGCCAGCAGCCGTAATAATGAGCAGTTCTTC. Amino acid sequence: CASSRNNEQFF.

The rearrangement links TRBV6-1 to TRBJ1-5, with D possibly matching TRBD1 (6 bases). The CDR3 loop spans 15 amino acids. The V gene lost 5 bases and the J gene lost 1 base, with 12 bases spanning the gap. Germline V gene sequence: CDR1 MNHNS, CDR2 SASEGT. The DNA of the CDR3 is TGTGCCAGCAGTTGGGCGGGGGCGAGCAATCAGCCCCAGCATTTT. Residues: CASSWAGASNQPQHF.

V and J are TRBV7-9 and TRBJ2-1, with 9 bases lining up with TRBD1. J was trimmed by 8 bases and V by 6 bases; bases with no gene match: 8. Germline lookup yields CDR1 SEHNR and CDR2 FQNEAQ (reference sequence). CDR3 size: 14 residues. In DNA form, the CDR3 reads TGTGCCAGCAGTTACAGGGGGCGCGTCGATGAGCAGTTCTTC. Residues: CASSYRGRVDEQFF.

The V call is TRBV28, the J call TRBJ2-6, with D maybe TRBD2 (5 bases). Trimming left V 3 bases short and J 4 bases short, with 13 bases between. The CDR3 has 16 residues. The germline gives CDR1 MDHEN, CDR2 SYDVKM. In DNA, the CDR3 is TGTGCCAGCAGTTTCTCCCCCGGGGTAGGGGCCAACGTCCTGACTTTC. Encoded protein: CASSFSPGVGANVLTF.

The gene calls are TRBV9 and TRBJ2-3, with 14 nucleotides matching TRBD2. Trimming removed 0 bases from V and 0 bases from J; junction bases left unmatched: 3. This CDR3 contains 18 residues. Germline V gene sequence: CDR1 SGDLS, CDR2 YYNGEE. The DNA for the CDR3 is TGTGCCAGCAGCGTAGGGACTAGCGGGAGGCCTAGCACAGATACGCAGTATTTT. Its protein product is CASSVGTSGRPSTDTQYF.

This chain joins TRBV6-5 and TRBJ2-7; TRBD1 matches at 7 bases. Germline V lookup: CDR1 MNHEY, CDR2 SVGAGI. The trim removed 0 bases at V and 0 bases at J, leaving 5 bases unmatched. The CDR3 covers 16 residues. In nucleotides, the CDR3 is TGTGCCAGCAGTTACTCCTTTGGGGACAGCTCCTACGAGCAGTACTTC. This sequence encodes CASSYSFGDSSYEQYF.

This clone appeared once. The chain is built from TRBV2 and TRBJ2-2, with D tentatively TRBD1 (6 bases). Germline CDR1 and CDR2: SNHLY and FYNNEI. The V gene lost 5 bases and the J gene lost 3 bases, with 10 bases spanning the gap. The CDR3 totals 14 residues. For the CDR3, the DNA is TGTGCCAGCAGTTCACAGGGATACACCGGGGAGCTGTTTTTT. Encoded protein: CASSSQGYTGELFF.

The chain recombines TRBV4-2 with TRBJ1-6, with no clear D. Trimming pared 3 bases from V and 10 bases from J, leaving 19 bases between. CDR1 and CDR2 from the germline V gene are LGHNA and YNFKEQ. This CDR3 region has 16 residues. In DNA form, the CDR3 reads TGTGCCAGCAGCCAGGCCCTTGGGCAGGAGGAGTCACCCCTCCACTTT. Translated: CASSQALGQEESPLHF.

This clone was seen a single time. The V gene is TRBV9, the J gene TRBJ1-5, with D maybe TRBD1 (6 bases). The V gene's germline CDR1 is SGDLS and CDR2 YYNGEE. The CDR3 extends over 14 amino acids. V was cut by 4 bases and J by 5 bases, with 13 bases left in between. CDR3 amino acids: CASSPSQGYQPQHF. The CDR3 region has the DNA TGTGCCAGCAGCCCATCACAGGGCTATCAGCCCCAGCATTTT.

The chain has TRBV5-6 and TRBJ2-5; 9 bases match TRBD1. This CDR3 region has 15 residues. Looked up from germline, CDR1 is SGHDT and CDR2 is YYEEEE. J was trimmed by 5 bases and V by 1 base; bases with no gene match: 6. In DNA form, the CDR3 reads TGTGCCAGCAGCTTGACCGGACAGGGGAGGGAGACCCAGTACTTC. Translation gives CASSLTGQGRETQYF.

The chain carries TRBV7-2 and TRBJ2-4; D is unresolved. CDR3 size: 16 residues. The ends were cut back, 0 bases at V and 9 bases at J, with 18 bases in the middle. CDR1 is SGHTA and CDR2 is FQGNSA in the germline V gene. CDR3 in DNA: TGTGCCAGCAGCTTAGCGTCCCACGGGTCTCCACGCATTCAGTACTTC. Amino acid sequence: CASSLASHGSPRIQYF.

The V call is TRBV10-3, the J call TRBJ2-3, with D possibly TRBD2 on 6 matching bases. Trimming left V 5 bases short and J 3 bases short, with 12 bases between. Looked up from germline, CDR1 is ENHRY and CDR2 is SYGVKD. This CDR3 is 14 amino acids long. In DNA form, the CDR3 reads TGTGCCATCAGTCTAGCGCGAATGACAGATACGCAGTATTTT. This gives the protein CAISLARMTDTQYF.

Of note for this clone: At one of its ends the junction is not consistent with the germline gene, which may arise from a read error. The chain employs TRBV14 and TRBJ1-2; D unclear. The CDR3 is 14 amino acids. Germline V gene lookup returns CDR1 SGHDN and CDR2 FVKESK. The CDR3 region has the DNA TGTGCCAGCGGCCAAGATCTTTCCTTCTATGGCTACACCTTC. Translating it yields CASGQDLSFYGYTF.

J is TRBJ2-3 and V is TRBV19; TRBD2 agrees at 13 bases. Germline trimming cut 7 bases from V and 3 bases from J; bases unmatched to any gene: 1. Germline CDR1 reads LNHDA; CDR2 reads SQIVND (reference sequence). The length of the CDR3 is 14 residues. CDR3 nucleotides: TGTGCCAGTACGGGACTAGCGGGAACAGATACGCAGTATTTT. Its protein is CASTGLAGTDTQYF.

This clone was picked up one time. This chain links TRBV5-6 with TRBJ2-1, with D hard to call. The V end lost 2 bases, the J end lost 8 bases, and 14 bases lay between the germline ends. Germline lookup yields CDR1 SGHDT and CDR2 YYEEEE. The CDR3 is 14 residues long. The CDR3 DNA reads as TGTGCCAGCAGCTTTTTCTCGCGCGAGTATGAGCAGTTCTTC. Translating gives CASSFFSREYEQFF.

This chain links TRBV6-5 with TRBJ2-7; D is unclear. Germline V gene lookup returns CDR1 MNHEY and CDR2 SVGAGI. This CDR3 spans 11 amino acids. V was trimmed by 5 bases and J by 2 bases, leaving 4 bases between them. The CDR3 loop reads CASSPTYEQYF. The CDR3 DNA sequence: TGTGCCAGCAGTCCTACCTACGAGCAGTACTTC.

The chain links TRBV7-3 to TRBJ2-7, with TRBD2 matching 8 bases. The germline V gene has CDR1 SGHTA and CDR2 FQGTGA. The CDR3 spans 13 residues. Losses at the gene ends were 5 bases for V and 7 bases for J; bases not matched to a gene: 7. CDR3 DNA: TGTGCCAGCAGCCCGGGAGGGCCCAGGGAGCAGTACTTC. Its translation is CASSPGGPREQYF. The complete variable domain, with remaining parts taken from reference TRBV7-3 and TRBJ2-7, reads GAGVSQTPSNKVTEKGKYVELRCDPISGHTALYWYRQSLGQGPEFLIYFQGTGAADDSGLPNDRFFAVRPEGSVSTLKIQRTERGDSAVYLCASSPGGPREQYFGPGTRLTVT.